This T cell receptor (beta chain) appears in the sequencing data of a study of Graves' ophthalmopathy and Graves' hyperthyroidism. CDR3 length: 14 amino acids. Losses at the gene ends were 6 bases for V and 2 bases for J; bases not matched to a gene: 3. A follow-up of 18 months without ophthalmopathy meant that hyperthyroidism was stable. For repertoire sequencing, the TCR beta CDR3 regions were amplified from RNA transcripts. The first round was an RT-PCR with HTBI primers, and the second round was a multiplex PCR. TCRdb redid the calling of the multiplex PCR reads with MiXCR, one entry per CDR3 protein. Among hundreds of thousands of distinct CDR3 sequences, 21% were seen once, and the ten largest hold 2.5% to 3%.

This TCR derives from a woman younger than 30 with stable Graves' hyperthyroidism. Sequencing was carried out using peripheral blood. The V gene is TRBV12-3 or TRBV12-4, the J gene TRBJ2-3, with 9 nucleotides matching TRBD1. This CDR3 is CASRRTGATDTQYF. In DNA form, the CDR3 reads TGTGCCAGCAGAAGGACAGGGGCCACAGATACGCAGTATTTT.